The present T cell receptor beta chain was sequenced within a study of blood T cell repertoires in COVID-19. About the study: COVID-19 samples from acute and convalescent phases originated in the United States, Italy and Spain. PBMCs, B-cell-depleted T cells, or T cells were the source of the cDNA or gDNA that made up the material.

Generated by immunoSEQ multiplex PCR, the TCRdb table keeps only in-frame clones and is missing some. In the table there are 160,000 or so clones, about 88% of which are singletons. The specimen sequenced was PBMCs or T cells enriched from blood (not recorded which). The sequence was obtained from a human donor with acute COVID-19. The donor label of this sample is uncertain.

For the CDR3, the DNA is TGTGCCAGCAGCCTGGGACAGTTCGAGCAGTACTTC. Translation: CASSLGQFEQYF. V is TRBV7-9 and J is TRBJ2-7, with 7 bases matching TRBD1. The CDR3 is 12 residues long. After removal of 5 bases from V and 6 bases from J, the junction contained 4 bases not matched to a gene. Germline V gene lookup returns CDR1 SEHNR and CDR2 FQNEAQ (reference sequence).